Each of the 27 T cell receptor beta chains below was sequenced from the same sample in a study of blood T cell repertoires in COVID-19. Profiled with immunoSEQ multiplex PCR; TCRdb holds only in-frame clones, not every one. The sample shows 200,000 to 250,000 clones, 80% to 90% of them seen only once. Sample: peripheral blood. These TCRs come from a man aged 50 to 60 with active or convalescent COVID-19.

The CDR3 spells CASGLGQGGTGELFF. CDR3 bases: TGTGCTAGTGGTTTGGGACAGGGAGGCACCGGGGAGCTGTTTTTT. The J gene is TRBJ2-2, the V gene TRBV12-5; a weak D match, TRBD1 (7 bases). Trimming removed 1 base at V and 4 bases at J, with 10 bases between. CDR1 and CDR2 from the germline V gene are LGHNT and FRNRAP. The CDR3 is 15 amino acids.

V and J are TRBV3-1 (or the pseudogene TRBV3-2) and TRBJ2-7, with TRBD2 as a possible D gene (6 bases). Per germline, CDR1 LGHDT and CDR2 YNNKEL (reference sequence). Between the trimmed V and J ends, which lost 4 bases and 4 bases, there was a span of 14 bases. The CDR3 runs to 14 residues. CDR3 amino acids: CASSPLAGRYEQYF. The CDR3 nucleotides are TGTGCCAGCAGCCCCTTGGCGGGGAGGTACGAGCAGTACTTC.

The genes are TRBV9 and TRBJ1-2, with D hard to call. Germline V gene sequence: CDR1 SGDLS, CDR2 YYNGEE. The CDR3 extends over 13 amino acids. V was pared by 6 bases and J by 6 bases, with 15 bases between. The CDR3 here is CASTPSGSHGYTF. Written as DNA, the CDR3 is TGTGCCAGCACCCCCTCCGGGTCCCATGGCTACACCTTC. Complete variable domain (other parts from reference TRBV9 and TRBJ1-2): DSGVTQTPKHLITATGQRVTLRCSPRSGDLSVYWYQQSLDQGLQFLIQYYNGEERAKGNILERFSAQQFPDLHSELNLSSLELGDSALYFCASTPSGSHGYTFGSGTRLTVV.

The chain links TRBV7-9 to TRBJ1-6; D gene ambiguous. Germline-derived CDR1 and CDR2 are SEHNR and FQNEAQ (reference sequence). The CDR3 is 11 residues long. V dropped 4 bases and J dropped 13 bases, with 8 bases sitting between them. CDR3 protein: CASSSSVPLHF. In DNA, the CDR3 is TGTGCCAGCAGCTCCTCTGTTCCCCTCCACTTT.

V gene TRBV5-1 combines with J gene TRBJ1-1; 9 bases fit TRBD1. The V gene end was trimmed by 3 bases and the J gene end by 8 bases; junction bases not matched to a gene: 8. The CDR3 contains 14 residues. Germline CDR1 reads SGHRS; CDR2 reads YFSETQ. CDR3 DNA sequence: TGCGCCAGCAGCTACTCTACAGGGGGCTCGGAAGCTTTCTTT. Protein sequence: CASSYSTGGSEAFF.

About this clone itself: Other DNA sequences in the sample encode the same CDR3. Written as DNA, the CDR3 is TGTGCCACCAGCAGAGGGCCTAGCTCTGGAAACACCATATATTTT. It encodes CATSRGPSSGNTIYF. This chain connects TRBV15 to TRBJ1-3; D remains unclear. In germline, CDR1 is LNHNV, CDR2 YYDKDF (reference sequence). Trimming took 1 base from V and 0 from J, leaving 7 bases between them. The CDR3 length is 15 residues.

This chain connects TRBV30 to TRBJ2-2; D is perhaps TRBD2 (6 bases). Germline V gene lookup returns CDR1 GTSNPN and CDR2 SVGIG (reference sequence). The V gene lost 2 bases and the J gene lost 7 bases, with 14 bases spanning the gap. The CDR3 is 14 amino acids. CDR3 residues: CAWSPSGRSGELFF. DNA for the CDR3: TGTGCCTGGAGTCCATCAGGGAGGAGCGGGGAGCTGTTTTTT.

Details on this clone: One junction end disagrees with the germline gene, perhaps due to a read error. The chain carries TRBV28 and TRBJ2-3; 7 bases fit TRBD2. CDR1 and CDR2 from the germline V gene are MDHEN and SYDVKM. The CDR3 loop spans 12 amino acids. The CDR3 DNA follows: TGCTCTAGCGGATCTAGCACAGATACGCAGTATTTT. It yields the protein CSSGSSTDTQYF.

The chain carries TRBV9 and TRBJ2-5, with D perhaps matching TRBD1 (6 bases). Germline V lookup: CDR1 SGDLS, CDR2 YYNGEE. The CDR3 spans 15 residues. V was cut by 4 bases and J by 1 base, with 14 bases left in between. CDR3: CASSPGETGQETQYF. CDR3 sequence (DNA): TGTGCCAGCAGCCCAGGGGAAACCGGCCAAGAGACCCAGTACTTC.

The V call is TRBV19, the J call TRBJ1-2; 11 bases fit TRBD1. The CDR3 extends over 16 amino acids. Germline trimming cut 3 bases from V and 4 bases from J; bases unmatched to any gene: 7. Germline CDR1 LNHDA, CDR2 SQIVND (reference sequence). CDR3 region: CASSIGGTGGSYGYTF. The CDR3 DNA sequence: TGTGCCAGTAGTATTGGTGGGACAGGGGGTAGCTATGGCTACACCTTC.

V gene TRBV5-1 combines with J gene TRBJ2-5; 10 nucleotides match TRBD2. The CDR3 length is 16 residues. The junction had 12 bases not matched to a gene; V was cut back by 4 bases and J by 6 bases. Germline CDR1 and CDR2: SGHRS and YFSETQ. CDR3 DNA: TGCGCCAGCAGCCTACTCGGGGTAGCGGGAGGTCAGACCCAGTACTTC. Its translation is CASSLLGVAGGQTQYF.

The chain uses TRBV10-2 and TRBJ1-2, with D possibly matching TRBD1 (5 bases). The CDR3 spans 16 residues. The V and J ends lost 0 bases and 3 bases respectively, with 14 bases between them. Germline assignment: CDR1 WSHSY and CDR2 SAAADI. The CDR3 nucleotides read TGCGCCAGCAGTGAGTCCTCCAGGGCTACTTACTATGGCTACACCTTC. This codes for CASSESSRATYYGYTF.

The chain carries TRBV27 and TRBJ1-1; tentative D call: TRBD1 (5 bases). V was pared by 2 bases and J by 4 bases, with 11 bases between. The CDR3 contains 14 residues. Looked up from germline, CDR1 is MNHEY and CDR2 is SMNVEV (reference sequence). The CDR3 nucleotides are TGTGCCAGCAGTTTAGGGGCTAGACTCACTGAAGCTTTCTTT. It is translated as CASSLGARLTEAFF.

The rearrangement joins TRBV18 to TRBJ2-3; 10 bases agree with TRBD2. After removal of 0 bases from V and 3 bases from J, the junction contained 24 bases not matched to a gene. From germline, CDR1 is KGHSH and CDR2 LQKENI. The CDR3 covers 23 residues. The CDR3 sequence: CASSPPPDRVATSGRLVTDTQYF. The CDR3 bases are TGTGCCAGCTCACCACCCCCGGACAGGGTAGCGACTAGCGGGCGGCTCGTTACAGATACGCAGTATTTT.

The chain joins TRBV30 to TRBJ2-1, with 7 bases fitting TRBD2. The CDR3 is made up of 13 amino acids. The trim removed 5 bases at V and 6 bases at J, leaving 7 bases unmatched. CDR1 and CDR2 from the germline V gene are GTSNPN and SVGIG (reference sequence). CDR3 in DNA: TGTGCCTGGGCCAAGCGGGGAGGCAATGAGCAGTTCTTC. Protein product: CAWAKRGGNEQFF.

The chain couples TRBV2 to TRBJ2-7, with 7 bases identical to TRBD2. Germline lookup yields CDR1 SNHLY and CDR2 FYNNEI. Losses at the gene ends were 6 bases for V and 0 bases for J; bases not matched to a gene: 2. CDR3 length: 13 amino acids. The DNA for the CDR3 is TGTGCCAGCAGGACGGGGGGCTCCTACGAGCAGTACTTC. Its translation: CASRTGGSYEQYF.

J is TRBJ1-5 and V is TRBV28, with D perhaps matching TRBD1 (5 bases). CDR3 length: 15 residues. Deletions cut 6 bases from V and 3 bases from J, with 15 bases between. Germline CDR1 is MDHEN and CDR2 is SYDVKM. The CDR3 DNA is TGTGCCAGCAGCTTGGGGCCAGGCATCAATCAGCCCCAGCATTTT. It translates to CASSLGPGINQPQHF.

V gene TRBV28 combines with J gene TRBJ1-2; 7 bases fit TRBD1. This CDR3 has 15 amino acids. V shed 6 bases, J shed 2 bases, and the junction held 9 bases outside the gene matches. Germline V gives CDR1 MDHEN, CDR2 SYDVKM. The CDR3 nucleotides read TGTGCCAGCAGCCTTGACGGACAGGCGAACTATGGCTACACCTTC. Translation gives CASSLDGQANYGYTF.

This chain joins TRBV4-3 and TRBJ2-2; 10 bases fit TRBD2. The CDR3 is 17 amino acids. V lost 4 bases to trimming and J lost 3 bases; unmatched junction nucleotides: 8. In germline, CDR1 is LGHNA, CDR2 YSLEER. The CDR3 DNA follows: TGCGCCAGCAGCCGATTTTCTAGCGGGGGCGACACCGGGGAGCTGTTTTTT. It yields the protein CASSRFSSGGDTGELFF.

J is TRBJ1-1 and V is TRBV18; 7 bases line up with TRBD1. V shed 3 bases and J 3 bases; nucleotides not matched to a gene: 7. The CDR3 length is 15 residues. CDR1 KGHSH and CDR2 LQKENI come from the germline V gene. Here the CDR3 DNA reads TGTGCCAGCTCACCTACCGACAGGGAGGACACTGAAGCTTTCTTT. Encoded protein: CASSPTDREDTEAFF. Using reference TRBV18 and TRBJ1-1 for the parts outside the CDR3, the full variable domain is NAGVMQNPRHLVRRRGQEARLRCSPMKGHSHVYWYRQLPEEGLKFMVYLQKENIIDESGMPKERFSAEFPKEGPSILRIQQVVRGDSAAYFCASSPTDREDTEAFFGQGTRLTVV.

This clone appeared a few times. This chain joins TRBV29-1 and TRBJ2-2, with TRBD2 matching over 12 bases. This CDR3 is built from 13 residues. The ends lost 7 bases at V and 5 bases at J; junction bases unmatched: 2. The germline V gene has CDR1 SQVTM and CDR2 ANQGSEA. CDR3: CSGTSGVTGELFF. The CDR3 bases are TGCAGCGGGACTAGCGGGGTGACCGGGGAGCTGTTTTTT.

The CDR3: CAISEQLNYGYTF. CDR3 sequence (DNA): TGTGCCATCAGTGAGCAGTTAAACTATGGCTACACCTTC. The gene calls are TRBV10-3 and TRBJ1-2, with D hard to call. Trimming removed 2 bases from V and 2 bases from J, with 6 bases in between. Per germline, CDR1 ENHRY and CDR2 SYGVKD. The CDR3 is 13 residues long.

CDR3 protein: CASSTTSGANVLTF. CDR3 bases: TGTGCCAGCAGCACTACTTCTGGGGCCAACGTCCTGACTTTC. The rearrangement links TRBV7-2 to TRBJ2-6; D is ambiguous. V lost 5 bases, J lost 1 base, and 6 bases lay in between. Per the germline V gene, CDR1 is SGHTA and CDR2 is FQGNSA. The CDR3 totals 14 residues.

The CDR3 nucleotides read TGCGCCAGCGGGGACAGGATCCAAGAGACCCAGTACTTC. Its translation is CASGDRIQETQYF. J is TRBJ2-5 and V is TRBV5-1; 8 positions agree with TRBD1. The CDR3 extends over 13 amino acids. Germline assignment: CDR1 SGHRS and CDR2 YFSETQ. The V and J ends lost 7 bases and 1 base, in that order; junction bases with no gene match: 3.

The genes are TRBV30 and TRBJ2-1; 11 nucleotides line up with TRBD2. Germline values: CDR1 GTSNPN, CDR2 SVGIG (reference sequence). The CDR3 has 16 amino acids. The trim removed 6 bases at V and 1 base at J, leaving 8 bases unmatched. CDR3 sequence (DNA): TGTGCCTGTAAGGGACTAGCGGTATTTTCCTACAATGAGCAGTTCTTC. The encoded protein is CACKGLAVFSYNEQFF. The whole variable domain, remainder taken from reference TRBV30 and TRBJ2-1, is SQTIHQWPATLVQPVGSPLSLECTVEGTSNPNLYWYRQAAGRGLQLLFYSVGIGQISSEVPQNLSASRPQDRQFILSSKKLLLSDSGFYLCACKGLAVFSYNEQFFGPGTRLTVL.

The chain employs TRBV7-2 and TRBJ2-3; TRBD1 matches at 11 bases. Germline CDR1 SGHTA, CDR2 FQGNSA. The V and J ends lost 5 bases and 4 bases, in that order; junction bases with no gene match: 8. The CDR3 consists of 16 residues. The CDR3 reads CASSRQDRGLPDTQYF. In nucleotides, the CDR3 is TGTGCCAGCAGCCGGCAGGACAGGGGGCTCCCAGATACGCAGTATTTT. Full variable domain (outside the CDR3, taken from reference TRBV7-2 and TRBJ2-3): GAGVSQSPSNKVTEKGKDVELRCDPISGHTALYWYRQSLGQGLEFLIYFQGNSAPDKSGLPSDRFSAERTGGSVSTLTIQRTQQEDSAVYLCASSRQDRGLPDTQYFGPGTRLTVL.

V gene TRBV7-3 combines with J gene TRBJ2-1, with a weak D call TRBD2 (5 bases). Trimming stripped 1 base from V and 4 bases from J, with 17 bases between. The CDR3 contains 17 residues. The germline V gene encodes CDR1 SGHTA and CDR2 FQGTGA. CDR3 sequence reads: CASSLIATGGFYNEQFF. In nucleotides, the CDR3 is TGTGCCAGCAGCTTAATCGCAACTGGCGGGTTTTACAATGAGCAGTTCTTC.